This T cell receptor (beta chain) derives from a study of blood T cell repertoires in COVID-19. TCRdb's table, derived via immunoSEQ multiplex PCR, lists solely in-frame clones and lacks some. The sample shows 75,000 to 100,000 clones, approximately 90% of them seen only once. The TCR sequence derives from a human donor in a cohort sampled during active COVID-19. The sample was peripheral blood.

The CDR3 is CASSVGTDPYGYTF. The CDR3 coding sequence is TGTGCCAGCAGCGTAGGGACAGACCCGTATGGCTACACCTTC. V is TRBV5-4 and J is TRBJ1-2, with 7 nucleotides matching TRBD1. The CDR3 runs 14 residues. Germline CDR1 SGHNT, CDR2 YYREEE (reference sequence). Trimming cost V 4 bases and J 5 bases; bases outside gene matches: 8.